Listed here are 19 T cell receptor beta chains from one sample, sequenced in a study of shared clonotypes between healthy human individuals. Profiling relied on immunoSEQ multiplex PCR, and the TCRdb table lists in-frame clones only, not all of them. The sample comprises about 1.5 million clones, approximately 97% of which are singletons, and about 1.2% rests with the top ten. The specimen was naive CD4+ T cells sorted from blood. Subset described: CD45RA+ positively selected. The receptors were sampled from a man between 25 and 39 years old in good health.

A note on this clone: Other nucleotide sequences from this sample produce the same CDR3. The chain joins TRBV18 to TRBJ2-1; D unresolved. The CDR3 has 13 amino acids. Germline-derived CDR1 and CDR2 are KGHSH and LQKENI. Trimming shortened V by 6 bases and J by 4 bases, and 10 bases separated the two germline ends. The CDR3 spells CASSPLDYNEQFF. CDR3 nucleotides: TGTGCCAGCTCCCCGCTAGATTACAATGAGCAGTTCTTC. The full variable domain, with the rest looked up from reference TRBV18 and TRBJ2-1, is NAGVMQNPRHLVRRRGQEARLRCSPMKGHSHVYWYRQLPEEGLKFMVYLQKENIIDESGMPKERFSAEFPKEGPSILRIQQVVRGDSAAYFCASSPLDYNEQFFGPGTRLTVL.

The CDR3 DNA reads TGTGCCAGTACCACCCTCGGAGCAAACACCATATATTTT. It yields the protein CASTTLGANTIYF. V gene TRBV19 combines with J gene TRBJ1-3; no clear D. Deletions cut 7 bases from V and 6 bases from J, with 13 bases between. CDR3 size: 13 residues. Germline assignment: CDR1 LNHDA and CDR2 SQIVND (reference sequence).

This chain connects TRBV27 to TRBJ1-4; 7 nucleotides agree with TRBD1. The ends lost 8 bases at V and 0 bases at J; junction bases unmatched: 9. This CDR3 has 16 amino acids. Per the germline V gene, CDR1 is MNHEY and CDR2 is SMNVEV (reference sequence). In DNA, the CDR3 is TGTGCCAGCCGATACACGCAGGGGGCAACTAATGAAAAACTGTTTTTT. It is translated as CASRYTQGATNEKLFF.

The chain links TRBV27 to TRBJ2-3, with 14 bases matching TRBD2. The V gene end was trimmed by 3 bases and the J gene end by 2 bases; junction bases not matched to a gene: 7. The germline CDR1 and CDR2 sequences are MNHEY and SMNVEV (reference sequence). The CDR3 runs 18 residues. The CDR3 region is CASSFAATSGRVTDTQYF. The CDR3 DNA is TGTGCCAGCAGTTTTGCCGCGACTAGCGGGAGGGTCACAGATACGCAGTATTTT.

The chain employs TRBV5-6 and TRBJ1-4; 9 bases map to TRBD1. The V and J ends lost 4 bases and 3 bases, in that order; junction bases with no gene match: 7. CDR1 is SGHDT and CDR2 is YYEEEE in the germline V gene. The CDR3 totals 16 residues. DNA for the CDR3: TGTGCCAGCAGCCTGACCGGGACAGGGTCTAATGAAAAACTGTTTTTT. Its translation: CASSLTGTGSNEKLFF.

This clone has only one observation. Other DNA sequences in this specimen translate into the identical CDR3. V usage is TRBV4-3 and J usage is TRBJ2-7, with 8 bases matching TRBD2. Unmatched junction bases numbered 2, after V lost 0 bases and J lost 1 base. This CDR3 comprises 15 residues. Per germline, CDR1 LGHNA and CDR2 YSLEER. The CDR3 nucleotides are TGCGCCAGCAGCCAAGATGGGACTAGTTCCTACGAGCAGTACTTC. It codes for CASSQDGTSSYEQYF.

The J gene is TRBJ2-2, the V gene TRBV11-3; TRBD1 matches 7 bases. Germline V CDR1 and CDR2: SGHNT, YENEEA. The CDR3 contains 14 residues. With 6 bases clipped from V and 7 bases from J, the junction kept 8 bases outside the gene matches. CDR3 sequence: CASRQQGSGGELFF. The CDR3 bases are TGTGCCAGCAGACAACAGGGGAGCGGCGGGGAGCTGTTTTTT. Complete variable domain (other parts from reference TRBV11-3 and TRBJ2-2): EAGVVQSPRYKIIEKKQPVAFWCNPISGHNTLYWYLQNLGQGPELLIRYENEEAVDDSQLPKDRFSAERLKGVDSTLKIQPAELGDSAVYLCASRQQGSGGELFFGEGSRLTVL.

This rearrangement joins TRBV15 to TRBJ2-1, with D possibly matching TRBD2 (6 bases). Per the germline V gene, CDR1 is LNHNV and CDR2 is YYDKDF (reference sequence). The ends were cut back, 6 bases at V and 1 base at J, with 16 bases in the middle. The CDR3 length is 16 residues. The CDR3 nucleotides read TGTGCCACCAGAGGCGGAGGGGCGGAGTCCTACAATGAGCAGTTCTTC. This gives the protein CATRGGGAESYNEQFF.

The chain has TRBV7-9 and TRBJ1-4; D gene uncertain. CDR1 is SEHNR and CDR2 is FQNEAQ in the germline V gene (reference sequence). This CDR3 has 13 residues. With 6 bases removed from V and 3 bases from J, the gap between germline ends came to 8 bases. The CDR3 sequence is CASSTVPNEKLFF. The DNA of the CDR3 is TGTGCCAGCAGTACAGTTCCTAATGAAAAACTGTTTTTT.

The V and J genes are TRBV5-5 and TRBJ2-1; 11 bases are shared with TRBD2. Germline V gene lookup returns CDR1 SGHKS and CDR2 YYEKEE (reference sequence). This CDR3 comprises 15 residues. V gave up 1 base and J gave up 15 bases; unmatched junction bases: 12. CDR3 in amino acids: CASSLLTSGVRSWFF. CDR3 DNA: TGTGCCAGCAGCTTGTTGACTAGCGGGGTCAGGTCATGGTTCTTC.

J is TRBJ1-3 and V is TRBV28, with a tentative D call TRBD1 (6 bases). The V and J ends lost 6 bases and 2 bases respectively, with 14 bases between them. The CDR3 contains 15 residues. Germline lookup yields CDR1 MDHEN and CDR2 SYDVKM. CDR3 DNA: TGTGCCAGCAGCTCAACGAGGGGGGCTGGAAACACCATATATTTT. Its protein product is CASSSTRGAGNTIYF.

This clone showed up just once. The chain links TRBV10-3 to TRBJ2-2, with D perhaps TRBD1 (6 bases). The germline V gene encodes CDR1 ENHRY and CDR2 SYGVKD. The CDR3 runs 14 residues. Between the trimmed V and J ends, which lost 6 bases and 3 bases, there was a span of 11 bases. The CDR3 DNA sequence: TGTGCCATCAGGCCGGGACATGACACCGGGGAGCTGTTTTTT. Amino acid sequence: CAIRPGHDTGELFF.

This clone was seen once. The V call is TRBV7-6, the J call TRBJ2-3; D may match TRBD1 or TRBD2 (5 bases each). Trimming left V 4 bases short and J 8 bases short, with 19 bases between. The CDR3 has 15 amino acids. Germline CDR1 SGHVS, CDR2 FNYEAQ. Here the CDR3 reads CASSSTSGPAGTQYF. The DNA for the CDR3 is TGTGCCAGCAGCTCGACCTCGGGACCCGCCGGTACGCAGTATTTT.

This clone appeared once. This chain joins TRBV18 and TRBJ2-3; tentatively, D is TRBD1 (6 bases). V was trimmed by 0 bases and J by 2 bases, leaving 12 bases between them. Germline V gene data show CDR1 as KGHSH and CDR2 as LQKENI. The CDR3 runs to 16 residues. In nucleotides, the CDR3 is TGTGCCAGCTCACCACCGGCAGGGGCGGCCACAGATACGCAGTATTTT. Translated: CASSPPAGAATDTQYF.

The chain is built from TRBV29-1 and TRBJ2-7, with 9 bases fitting TRBD2. The ends lost 4 bases at V and 1 base at J; junction bases unmatched: 11. This CDR3 has 16 residues. In germline, CDR1 is SQVTM, CDR2 ANQGSEA. CDR3 amino acids: CSVGETSGFLSYEQYF. The CDR3, as DNA: TGCAGCGTTGGAGAGACTAGCGGTTTTTTATCCTACGAGCAGTACTTC.

On this clone: The same CDR3 is also encoded by other DNA sequences in this sample. This chain links TRBV5-1 with TRBJ2-5; 7 bases align to TRBD1. The CDR3 runs 14 residues. V lost 4 bases, J lost 2 bases, and 5 bases stayed unmatched. CDR1 is SGHRS and CDR2 is YFSETQ in the germline V gene. CDR3 sequence reads: CASSVTGIQETQYF. The CDR3 DNA reads as TGCGCCAGCAGCGTGACAGGGATTCAAGAGACCCAGTACTTC.

V gene TRBV27 combines with J gene TRBJ2-1, with TRBD2 matching 13 bases. The germline V gene encodes CDR1 MNHEY and CDR2 SMNVEV (reference sequence). This CDR3 comprises 16 residues. V gave up 5 bases and J gave up 7 bases; unmatched junction bases: 8. CDR3 in DNA: TGTGCCAGCAGTCAACTACTAGCGGGAGGGATTAATGAGCAGTTCTTC. This gives the protein CASSQLLAGGINEQFF.

The V call is TRBV5-5, the J call TRBJ2-2, with a possible D match to TRBD1 (5 bases). CDR3 length: 13 residues. From germline, CDR1 is SGHKS and CDR2 YYEKEE (reference sequence). V gave up 5 bases and J gave up 1 base, with 6 bases separating them. CDR3 bases: TGTGCCAGCAGGGACAAGAACACCGGGGAGCTGTTTTTT. As protein: CASRDKNTGELFF.

The chain combines TRBV9 with TRBJ2-7; 8 nucleotides match TRBD2. CDR1 and CDR2 from the germline V gene are SGDLS and YYNGEE. Trimming removed 4 bases from V and 2 bases from J; junction bases left unmatched: 2. CDR3 length: 13 amino acids. The CDR3 loop is CASSPGGTYEQYF. For the CDR3, the DNA is TGTGCCAGCAGCCCGGGAGGGACCTACGAGCAGTACTTC.